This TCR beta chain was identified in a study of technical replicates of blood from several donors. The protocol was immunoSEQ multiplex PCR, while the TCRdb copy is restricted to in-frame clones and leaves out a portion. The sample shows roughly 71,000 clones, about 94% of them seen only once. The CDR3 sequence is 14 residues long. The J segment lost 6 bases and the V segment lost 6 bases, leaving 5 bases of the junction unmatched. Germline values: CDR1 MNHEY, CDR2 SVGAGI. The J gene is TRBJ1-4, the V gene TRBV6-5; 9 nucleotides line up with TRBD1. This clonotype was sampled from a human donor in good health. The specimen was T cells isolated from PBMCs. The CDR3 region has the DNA TGTGCCAGCAGCAGGGACAGGGCTGATGAAAAACTGTTTTTT. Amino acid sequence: CASSRDRADEKLFF.